A single sample is the source of the 24 T cell receptor beta chains below, sequenced in a study of blood T cell repertoires in COVID-19. This table comes from immunoSEQ multiplex PCR, and its TCRdb copy is limited to in-frame clones, with some not included. The table shows 300,000 to 400,000 clones, with around 86% occurring only once. Sequencing was done on a sample of peripheral blood. These receptors were obtained from a woman in her forties or fifties with COVID-19, enrolled during active disease.

The chain is built from TRBV28 and TRBJ1-2; a weak D match, TRBD1 (5 bases). V lost 3 bases and J lost 2, with 10 bases in between. Germline V lookup: CDR1 MDHEN, CDR2 SYDVKM. This CDR3 is built from 14 residues. The CDR3 protein is CASSFRARNYGYTF. CDR3 coding DNA: TGTGCCAGCAGTTTCAGGGCGCGCAACTATGGCTACACCTTC.

The chain recombines TRBV7-2 with TRBJ2-5; 7 bases align to TRBD1. V was pared by 4 bases and J by 9 bases, with 11 bases of the junction left unmatched. The CDR3 covers 14 residues. Per the germline V gene, CDR1 is SGHTA and CDR2 is FQGNSA. In nucleotides, the CDR3 is TGTGCCAGCAGCTCCACGACAGGGCGGCCGGCCCAGTACTTC. This codes for CASSSTTGRPAQYF. Full variable domain (outside the CDR3, taken from reference TRBV7-2 and TRBJ2-5): GAGVSQSPSNKVTEKGKDVELRCDPISGHTALYWYRQSLGQGLEFLIYFQGNSAPDKSGLPSDRFSAERTGGSVSTLTIQRTQQEDSAVYLCASSSTTGRPAQYFGPGTRLLVL.

V usage is TRBV27 and J usage is TRBJ1-1; the match to TRBD1 covers 10 bases. Trimming removed 3 bases from V and 5 bases from J; junction bases left unmatched: 3. Germline V gene data show CDR1 as MNHEY and CDR2 as SMNVEV (reference sequence). The length of the CDR3 is 14 residues. The CDR3 nucleotides are TGTGCCAGCAGTTTCGGGACAGGGGTGACTGAAGCTTTCTTT. It codes for CASSFGTGVTEAFF.

V usage is TRBV7-2 and J usage is TRBJ1-5; tentative D call: TRBD1 (5 bases). The ends were cut back, 1 base at V and 3 bases at J, with 10 bases in the middle. Germline loops: CDR1 SGHTA, CDR2 FQGNSA. This CDR3 contains 15 residues. The CDR3 sequence: CASSLGGANNQPQHF. In DNA, the CDR3 is TGTGCCAGCAGCTTAGGGGGCGCGAACAATCAGCCCCAGCATTTT.

The chain recombines TRBV7-2 with TRBJ2-1, with 7 bases lining up with TRBD2. Germline V gene sequence: CDR1 SGHTA, CDR2 FQGNSA. The ends lost 4 bases at V and 4 bases at J; junction bases unmatched: 7. The CDR3 runs 15 residues. CDR3 region: CASSWTRGLYNEQFF. CDR3 nucleotide sequence: TGTGCCAGCAGCTGGACTAGAGGCCTATACAATGAGCAGTTCTTC.

In its sample, this clone was seen once. CDR3 loop: CASSLGVSPDEQFF. For the CDR3, the DNA is TGTGCCAGCAGCTTGGGGGTTAGCCCCGATGAGCAGTTCTTC. The chain carries TRBV5-4 and TRBJ2-1; D is unclear. Germline loops: CDR1 SGHNT, CDR2 YYREEE (reference sequence). V was cut by 0 bases and J by 8 bases, with 12 bases left in between. This CDR3 is built from 14 residues.

This clone was recorded only once. The chain combines TRBV18 with TRBJ2-7; TRBD2 matches 7 bases. CDR3 length equals 16 residues. Germline trimming cut 5 bases from V and 2 bases from J; bases unmatched to any gene: 12. The germline gives CDR1 KGHSH, CDR2 LQKENI. The CDR3 is CASSTTASGATYEQYF. CDR3 nucleotide sequence: TGTGCCAGCTCAACCACCGCGAGCGGGGCAACCTACGAGCAGTACTTC.

V gene TRBV15 combines with J gene TRBJ2-4, with 10 positions matching TRBD1. Germline values: CDR1 LNHNV, CDR2 YYDKDF (reference sequence). This CDR3 spans 12 amino acids. The ends lost 8 bases at V and 9 bases at J; junction bases unmatched: 4. The CDR3 region has the DNA TGTGCCACCGGGACAGGGGCCGGCATTCAGTACTTC. Its translation is CATGTGAGIQYF.

The V gene is TRBV5-1, the J gene TRBJ1-1, with 7 bases lining up with TRBD1. The CDR3 runs 13 residues. Looked up from germline, CDR1 is SGHRS and CDR2 is YFSETQ. Trimming removed 4 bases from V and 8 bases from J; junction bases left unmatched: 8. The CDR3 region has the DNA TGCGCCAGCAGCCGAATTGGGACAGTCGAAGCTTTCTTT. Amino acids: CASSRIGTVEAFF.

The chain has TRBV27 and TRBJ1-3; possibly TRBD1 for D (6 bases). Trimming removed 7 bases from V and 2 bases from J, with 12 bases in between. CDR1 is MNHEY, CDR2 SMNVEV, per germline (reference sequence). The CDR3 is 14 amino acids. CDR3 sequence: CASKLQGAGNTIYF. The CDR3 bases are TGTGCCAGCAAATTACAGGGAGCTGGAAACACCATATATTTT.

J is TRBJ2-7 and V is TRBV4-1; 9 positions agree with TRBD1. Per the germline V gene, CDR1 is MGHRA and CDR2 is YSYEKL. The CDR3 is 16 amino acids. V lost 2 bases and J lost 3; bases outside the gene matches: 8. The CDR3 region is CASSQHPGQGSYEQYF. The CDR3, as DNA: TGCGCCAGCAGCCAACATCCGGGACAGGGTAGCTACGAGCAGTACTTC.

Details on this clone: This specimen includes other DNA sequences encoding the same CDR3. This sequence joins TRBV7-8 and TRBJ1-1, with 7 bases aligning to TRBD1. The germline CDR1 and CDR2 sequences are SGHVS and FQNEAQ. V shed 2 bases and J 4 bases; nucleotides not matched to a gene: 1. This CDR3 contains 13 residues. The CDR3 sequence is CASSLTGATEAFF. The CDR3 DNA follows: TGTGCCAGCAGCTTAACAGGGGCCACTGAAGCTTTCTTT.

This clone was recorded a few times. The rearrangement uses TRBV3-1 (or the pseudogene TRBV3-2) and TRBJ2-2, with a tentative D call TRBD2 (5 bases). This CDR3 spans 13 amino acids. CDR1 and CDR2 (germline): LGHDT, YNNKEL (reference sequence). V was cut by 6 bases and J by 4 bases, with 9 bases left in between. The CDR3 reads CASRNRGTGELFF. The DNA of the CDR3 is TGTGCCAGCAGAAACCGGGGCACCGGGGAGCTGTTTTTT.

Only one count was recorded for this clone. The rearrangement uses TRBV5-4 and TRBJ2-3, with 7 bases that match TRBD2. Per germline, CDR1 SGHNT and CDR2 YYREEE (reference sequence). After removal of 4 bases from V and 2 bases from J, the junction contained 16 bases not matched to a gene. The CDR3 has 18 amino acids. The CDR3 DNA follows: TGTGCCAGCAGCGTCTGGACGGGGGGTGGTCCCGACACAGATACGCAGTATTTT. It codes for CASSVWTGGGPDTDTQYF.

The chain links TRBV5-1 to TRBJ2-7, with D tentatively TRBD1 (6 bases). CDR1 SGHRS and CDR2 YFSETQ come from the germline V gene. The germline V and J ends were trimmed by 5 bases and 0 bases, with 12 bases remaining between them. This CDR3 spans 14 amino acids. CDR3 DNA: TGCGCCAGCAGGACCGACAGGTCCTCCTACGAGCAGTACTTC. As protein: CASRTDRSSYEQYF.

This CDR3 is CASSMRGRNYGYTF. The CDR3 nucleotides are TGTGCCAGTAGTATGCGTGGGAGAAACTATGGCTACACCTTC. The V gene is TRBV19, the J gene TRBJ1-2; D remains ambiguous. The V end lost 3 bases, the J end lost 2 bases, and 10 bases lay between the germline ends. There are 14 residues in the CDR3. Germline-derived CDR1 and CDR2 are LNHDA and SQIVND (reference sequence).

The rearrangement uses TRBV27 and TRBJ1-5, with D unclear. The CDR3 loop spans 16 amino acids. V lost 4 bases and J lost 6, with 19 bases in between. In germline, CDR1 is MNHEY, CDR2 SMNVEV (reference sequence). CDR3 sequence (DNA): TGTGCCAGCAGTTCCACCGCATCTCCGAGGAGTCAGCCCCAGCATTTT. This sequence encodes CASSSTASPRSQPQHF.

The gene calls are TRBV10-2 and TRBJ1-1; D perhaps matches TRBD1 (6 bases). CDR1 WSHSY and CDR2 SAAADI come from the germline V gene. V lost 8 bases and J lost 6, with 28 bases in between. The CDR3 length is 17 residues. This chain's CDR3 is CASVGGGASRRGSEAFF. DNA of the CDR3: TGCGCCAGCGTAGGAGGGGGGGCTTCGCGTCGCGGGTCTGAAGCTTTCTTT.

This chain links TRBV19 with TRBJ1-2, with unresolved D. Germline V gene data show CDR1 as LNHDA and CDR2 as SQIVND (reference sequence). The CDR3 sequence is 13 residues long. V dropped 2 bases and J dropped 7 bases, with 11 bases sitting between them. The DNA of the CDR3 is TGTGCCAGTAGTATAAGAGGAGGAGTTGGCTACACCTTC. Translating it yields CASSIRGGVGYTF.

The genes are TRBV7-2 and TRBJ2-1; tentatively, D is TRBD1 (6 bases). V lost 0 bases and J lost 0, with 21 bases in between. The CDR3 loop spans 20 amino acids. In germline, CDR1 is SGHTA, CDR2 FQGNSA. The CDR3 region is CASSLALPRPGTHSYNEQFF. The CDR3 DNA reads as TGTGCCAGCAGCTTAGCGCTTCCAAGGCCCGGGACACACTCCTACAATGAGCAGTTCTTC.

The V call is TRBV19, the J call TRBJ2-3, with 7 bases identical to TRBD2. The germline gives CDR1 LNHDA, CDR2 SQIVND (reference sequence). V shed 2 bases, J shed 5 bases, and the junction held 1 base outside the gene matches. This CDR3 comprises 13 residues. The CDR3 loop is CASSIWEGDTQYF. In nucleotides, the CDR3 is TGTGCCAGTAGTATATGGGAGGGAGATACGCAGTATTTT. The variable domain in full, completed from reference TRBV19 and TRBJ2-3, reads DGGITQSPKYLFRKEGQNVTLSCEQNLNHDAMYWYRQDPGQGLRLIYYSQIVNDFQKGDIAEGYSVSREKKESFPLTVTSAQKNPTAFYLCASSIWEGDTQYFGPGTRLTVL.

The gene calls are TRBV18 and TRBJ1-1, with 7 bases that match TRBD1. Losses at the gene ends were 3 bases for V and 2 bases for J; bases not matched to a gene: 3. Looked up from germline, CDR1 is KGHSH and CDR2 is LQKENI. The CDR3 length is 14 residues. CDR3 nucleotides: TGTGCCAGCTCACCCGGACAGGTCAACACTGAAGCTTTCTTT. It codes for CASSPGQVNTEAFF.

This clone turned up a few times. The chain couples TRBV19 to TRBJ2-7; TRBD2 matches 10 bases. Trimming removed 4 bases from V and 4 bases from J; junction bases left unmatched: 10. CDR3 length equals 16 residues. Germline V gives CDR1 LNHDA, CDR2 SQIVND (reference sequence). The CDR3 DNA is TGTGCCAGTAGTACGGGGAGGGCTAGCGGGAGTTACGAGCAGTACTTC. It is translated as CASSTGRASGSYEQYF.

The V and J genes are TRBV27 and TRBJ2-7; TRBD1 is a possible D gene (5 bases). CDR1 is MNHEY and CDR2 is SMNVEV in the germline V gene (reference sequence). V was clipped by 4 bases and J by 3 bases, with 10 bases between them. This CDR3 comprises 13 residues. In DNA form, the CDR3 reads TGTGCCAGCAGTTATCAACAGGACTACGAGCAGTACTTC. Translation: CASSYQQDYEQYF.